This entry lists 3 T cell receptor beta chains sequenced from one sample in a study of T cell changes during pregnancy in multiple sclerosis. Using immunoSEQ multiplex PCR, the repertoire was profiled, and TCRdb retains in-frame clones only, with some absent. The sample contains 45,000 to 55,000 clones, about nine tenths of which appear only once. The sample here was CD4+ T cells from peripheral blood mononuclear cells, taken after pregnancy. The receptors were gathered from a female donor in good health, enrolled as a control in a pregnancy study.

The rearrangement joins TRBV5-1 to TRBJ1-5; 9 bases are shared with TRBD1. CDR3 length equals 15 residues. Per germline, CDR1 SGHRS and CDR2 YFSETQ. The junction had 10 bases not matched to a gene; V was cut back by 4 bases and J by 8 bases. The chain's CDR3 is CASSPSGQGVEPQHF. The DNA for the CDR3 is TGCGCCAGCAGCCCATCGGGACAGGGCGTTGAGCCCCAGCATTTT.

This clone was counted a single time. The rearrangement uses TRBV6-1 and TRBJ2-3, with TRBD1 matching 8 bases. V lost 3 bases, J lost 1 base, and 3 bases stayed unmatched. CDR1 MNHNS and CDR2 SASEGT come from the germline V gene. The CDR3 is 15 residues long. The CDR3 reads CASSDPGQGTDTQYF. DNA of the CDR3: TGTGCCAGCAGTGATCCGGGACAGGGCACAGATACGCAGTATTTT.

J is TRBJ2-2 and V is TRBV7-8, with a possible D match to TRBD1 (5 bases). This CDR3 spans 15 amino acids. V lost 5 bases and J lost 4, with 14 bases in between. Germline CDR1 is SGHVS and CDR2 is FQNEAQ. In DNA, the CDR3 is TGTGCCAGCAGCCAAAGCCGACAGATCACCGGGGAGCTGTTTTTT. It is translated as CASSQSRQITGELFF.